This T cell receptor beta chain comes out of a study of blood T cells in healthy people across ages. The overall study: Template switching picked up about one barcoded beta molecule for each two T cells. Overall study findings and caveats: Estimates of total diversity, which came from one million sequenced T cells, were considered to be underestimates. Not knowing donor CMV status may have confounded expanded clonotype changes. Unsorted PBMCs ruled out conclusive naive versus antigen-experienced comparison.

A sample-barcoded 5' primer and a J-beta primer mix were used in a second PCR of about 7 to 12 cycles. One entry per CDR3 protein, called by TCRdb with MiXCR from the 5' RACE reads. Among 850,000 to 1,300,000 distinct CDR3 sequences listed, around 45% were seen once. Looked up from germline, CDR1 is DFQATT and CDR2 is SNEGSKA (reference sequence). V shed 6 bases, J shed 1 base, and the junction held 2 bases outside the gene matches. The CDR3 covers 14 residues. In the case of this clonotype: What it binds is unknown.

Sequencing was done on a sample of blood. This sequence joins TRBV20-1 and TRBJ2-1, with 11 bases that match TRBD2. The source of this sequence is a woman in her sixties in good health. The DNA of the CDR3 is TGCAGTGCGGTAGCGGGAGGGTCCTACAATGAGCAGTTCTTC. Translating gives CSAVAGGSYNEQFF.